This TCR beta chain was sequenced during a study of blood T cell repertoires in COVID-19. Across the whole study: Samples came from the United States, Italy and Spain, spanning acute and convalescent COVID-19. Sources were T cells, B-cell-depleted T cells, or PBMCs; the material itself was cDNA or gDNA.

Original handling: The assay estimated nucleated cells by amplifying reference gene primers. Profiled with immunoSEQ multiplex PCR; TCRdb holds only in-frame clones, not every one. Clone size and the V and J calls come from that table; the DNA yielded D and trimming. This sample has some 74,000 clones; approximately 82% occur once, and the top ten carry roughly 20%. Trimming shortened V by 4 bases and J by 7 bases, and 17 bases separated the two germline ends. The germline V gene has CDR1 SGHVS and CDR2 FNYEAQ. This CDR3 is 15 amino acids long. The chain uses TRBV7-6 and TRBJ1-5; tentative D call: TRBD1 (5 bases). This receptor was taken from a woman of 80 years or more with acute or convalescent COVID-19. The material sequenced was peripheral blood. CDR3 DNA: TGTGCCAGCAGCTCCGGGGGGGTATTGGACCAGCCCCAGCATTTT. It translates to CASSSGGVLDQPQHF.